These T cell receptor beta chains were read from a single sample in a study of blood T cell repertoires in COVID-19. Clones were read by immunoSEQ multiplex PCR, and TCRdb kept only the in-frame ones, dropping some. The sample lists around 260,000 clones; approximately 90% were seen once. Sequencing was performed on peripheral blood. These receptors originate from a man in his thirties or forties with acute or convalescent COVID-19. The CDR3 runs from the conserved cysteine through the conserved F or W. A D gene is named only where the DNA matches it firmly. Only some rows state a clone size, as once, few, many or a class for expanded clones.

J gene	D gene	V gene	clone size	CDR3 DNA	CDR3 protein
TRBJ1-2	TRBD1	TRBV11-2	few	TGTGCCAGCAGCTTAACACAGACAGGGACCTATGGCTACACCTTC	CASSLTQTGTYGYTF
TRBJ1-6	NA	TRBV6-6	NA	TGTGCCAGCAGTCGAGATGGACAGTGGGCACATTCACCCCTCCACTTT	CASSRDGQWAHSPLHF
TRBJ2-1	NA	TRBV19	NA	TGTGCCAGTAGTTGGAGCTCCTACAATGAGCAGTTCTTC	CASSWSSYNEQFF
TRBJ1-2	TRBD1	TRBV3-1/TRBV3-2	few	TGTGCCAGCAGCCAACTGGACAGGCCCCTCTATGGCTACACCTTC	CASSQLDRPLYGYTF
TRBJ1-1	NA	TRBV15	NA	TGTGCCACCAGCAGATTGCCGCGCACTGAAGCTTTCTTT	CATSRLPRTEAFF
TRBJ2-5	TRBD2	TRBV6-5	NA	TGTGCCAGCAAGGGTAGCGGGGGGGCAGAGACCCAGTACTTC	CASKGSGGAETQYF
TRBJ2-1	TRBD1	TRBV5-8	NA	TGTGCCAGCAGCGGAAGACAGGGGAACACCTACAATGAGCAGTTCTTC	CASSGRQGNTYNEQFF
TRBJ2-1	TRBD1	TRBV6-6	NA	TGTGCCAGCAGTCCACAGGGGGCGAACTACAATGAGCAGTTCTTC	CASSPQGANYNEQFF
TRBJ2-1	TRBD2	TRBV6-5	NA	TGTGCCAGCCTGGGACTAGCGGGAGTTGGAGAGCAGTTCTTC	CASLGLAGVGEQFF
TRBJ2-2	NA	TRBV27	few	TGTGCCAGCAGTTTGGCGCTGGGGCTCGGGGAGCTGTTTTTT	CASSLALGLGELFF
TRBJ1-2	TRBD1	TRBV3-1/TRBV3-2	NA	TGTGCCAGCAGCCAAAGGGGGCGCGGCTACACCTTC	CASSQRGRGYTF
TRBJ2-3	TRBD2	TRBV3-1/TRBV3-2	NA	TGTGCCAGCAGCCGGAATCCGGGAGGGACAGATACGCAGTATTTT	CASSRNPGGTDTQYF
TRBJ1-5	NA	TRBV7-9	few	TGTGCCAGCAGCTTAATTGGGTCGGGGGACGATAATCAGCCCCAGCATTTT	CASSLIGSGDDNQPQHF
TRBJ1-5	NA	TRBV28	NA	TGTGCCAGCAGCGTCAGGGATTCCCAGCATTTT	CASSVRDSQHF
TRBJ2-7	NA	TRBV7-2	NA	TGTGCCAGCAGCTTAGGGTCCCTATCCTACGAGCAGTACTTC	CASSLGSLSYEQYF
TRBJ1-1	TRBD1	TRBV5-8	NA	TGTGCCAGCAGCCCGGGGACAGTCATGAACACTGAAGCTTTCTTT	CASSPGTVMNTEAFF
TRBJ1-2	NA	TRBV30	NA	TGTGCCTGGAGTGTACAGGATTCCTATGGCTACACCTTC	CAWSVQDSYGYTF
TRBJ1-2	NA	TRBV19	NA	TGTGCCAGTAGTAGACAGCAATCTTCTAACTATGGCTACACCTTC	CASSRQQSSNYGYTF
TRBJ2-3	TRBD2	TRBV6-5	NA	TGTGCCAGCAGTCCGACTAGCGGGGGCCCTTATACGCAGTATTTT	CASSPTSGGPYTQYF
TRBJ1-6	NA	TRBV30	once	TGTGCCTGGTCCCCCTGGGCAGGGCTGAATTCACCCCTCCACTTT	CAWSPWAGLNSPLHF
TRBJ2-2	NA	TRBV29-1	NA	TGCAGCGCACGACTGAACACCGGGGAGCTGTTTTTT	CSARLNTGELFF
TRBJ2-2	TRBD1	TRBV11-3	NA	TGTGCCAGCAGCATCACAGGGGTAACCGGGGAGCTGTTTTTT	CASSITGVTGELFF
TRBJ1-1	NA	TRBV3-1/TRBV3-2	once	TGTGCCAGTTCACAGTTTTTGGAGAACACTGAAGCTTTCTTT	CASSQFLENTEAFF
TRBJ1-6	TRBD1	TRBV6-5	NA	TGTGCCAGCAGTCCCCCTACAGGGGGCCTTTCACCCCTCCACTTT	CASSPPTGGLSPLHF
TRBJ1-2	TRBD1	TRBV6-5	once	TGTGCCAGCAGTTTCAGTACAGGGGGCGCGGTTGGCTACACCTTC	CASSFSTGGAVGYTF
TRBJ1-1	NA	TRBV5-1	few	TGCGCCAGCAGGGGGAGACTGAACACTGAAGCTTTCTTT	CASRGRLNTEAFF
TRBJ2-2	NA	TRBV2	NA	TGTGCCAGCACATCGGAGGTGACGGCGACCGGGGAGCTGTTTTTT	CASTSEVTATGELFF
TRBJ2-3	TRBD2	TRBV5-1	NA	TGCGCCAGCAGGACTAGCGGGGGCAAAGCAGATACGCAGTATTTT	CASRTSGGKADTQYF